Sequencing of this T cell receptor beta chain was carried out in a study of cytomegalovirus exposure and HLA in healthy donors (dated by TCRdb to 2016 to 2017). Study-level background: According to a later analysis, one platform produced both the approximately 110 validation repertoires and the 620 or so repertoires of the first cohort. The aim of the study was to test whether cataloging public T cell receptors could identify signatures of past pathogen exposure. Along with the approximately 600-subject first cohort, a separate validation cohort of over 90 different subjects was used. The study combined high-throughput TCR immunosequencing, statistical association of individual TCRs with disease status, and machine learning to predict cytomegalovirus infection status. Broad study findings and their caveats: A later analysis found that TCRs clustered in the first cohort also tended to co-occur in the 120 validation repertoires, with approximately 95% of cluster scores above 0. In vitro tests confirmed that a few of the cytomegalovirus-associated TCR beta chains recognize cytomegalovirus antigens. Across donors, most TCR sequences were observed very rarely, whereas some public TCRs were present in many individuals. A later analysis had no HLA typing for the validation cohort, so co-occurrence there was scored across all 110 or so repertoires. The classifier was reported to diagnose cytomegalovirus status with high specificity and sensitivity in both the original and validation cohorts. A total of some 180 TCR beta chains were listed by the study as associated with cytomegalovirus. The authors suggested that the approach could potentially be generalized to other disease states and immunological phenotypes.

Library construction relied on the immunoSEQ multiplex PCR assay. As for the authors' bioinformatics: A statistical classification framework was built to diagnose cytomegalovirus status from the catalog of TCR beta chain sequences. TCRdb re-hosts the immuneACCESS table, in-frame sequences only. Its copies lack some clones; in the studies checked, an unresolved V gene accounts for under half of them, and the cause for the rest is not known. V and J calls and clone size come straight from that table; D and trimming were deduced from the DNA. Recorded for this sample are 100,000 to 150,000 clones; 88% of them occurred a single time. The leading ten clones occupy roughly 1.4% of the sample. About this clone: What antigen it recognizes has not been identified. Base qualities are not recorded, but no much larger clone differs from it by a single base.

For this chain, trimming is 1 base at the V end and 0 bases at the J end, and the number of junction bases without a gene match is 0. From a lookup of the germline V gene (reference sequence), CDR1 and CDR2 are LNHDA and SQIVND. Its CDR3 holds 17 amino acids, cysteine through phenylalanine. Just the 51-base CDR3 DNA is kept, in frame starting at base 1. Separate from the approximately 670-subject first cohort, the validation cohort of 120 subjects was the group to which the donors belonged. Sequencing was done on a sample of PBMCs. The V and J genes are TRBV19 and TRBJ2-6, with 10 middle bases fitting TRBD1. The sequence derives from a young man in good health and CMV-seronegative. CDR3 protein: CASSIGTGGSGANVLTF. The nucleotides are TGTGCCAGTAGTATAGGGACAGGGGGCTCTGGGGCCAACGTCCTGACTTTC.